This entry describes one TCR beta chain. Clones were sequenced by immunoSEQ multiplex PCR, and TCRdb holds only the in-frame ones, with some missing. Among 40,000 to 55,000 clones listed, roughly 90% were seen once. These data belong to a study of T cell changes during pregnancy in multiple sclerosis. V gave up 6 bases and J gave up 7 bases; unmatched junction bases: 15. The CDR3 contains 16 residues. Germline-derived CDR1 and CDR2 are MDHEN and SYDVKM. The chain has TRBV28 and TRBJ2-1; TRBD2 matches 7 bases. The source is a female donor in good health, enrolled as a control in a pregnancy study. The starting material was peripheral blood, obtained in the first trimester of pregnancy. The CDR3 protein is CASRTTGLGAGNEQFF. Here the CDR3 DNA reads TGTGCCAGCAGGACAACAGGACTAGGGGCGGGGAATGAGCAGTTCTTC.